Presented here are 21 T cell receptor beta chains from one specimen sequenced in a study of CD8 T cells in ankylosing spondylitis. TCRdb called the 5' RACE reads again in MiXCR, with one record for every CDR3 protein. The profile shows around 320,000 distinct CDR3 sequences, about 20% of them singletons. Sequenced input: blood, either unsorted or a sorted T cell fraction (not recorded which). These receptor sequences come from a female donor with ankylosing spondylitis or in good health (not recorded which).

A few counts support this clonotype. The chain is built from TRBV5-1 and TRBJ2-6; D unresolved. The CDR3 loop spans 17 amino acids. Looked up from germline, CDR1 is SGHRS and CDR2 is YFSETQ. V dropped 0 bases and J dropped 0 bases, with 10 bases sitting between them. The CDR3 nucleotides read TGCGCCAGCAGCTTGGATCCCTTCTACTCTGGGGCCAACGTCCTGACTTTC. Translating it yields CASSLDPFYSGANVLTF.

The chain has TRBV5-4 and TRBJ2-1; tentatively, D is TRBD1 (5 bases). V lost 2 bases to trimming and J lost 4 bases, with 13 bases between them. This CDR3 has 15 amino acids. Germline CDR1 reads SGHNT; CDR2 reads YYREEE (reference sequence). The CDR3 nucleotides read TGTGCCAGCAGCTTCAAACAGGCCACTTACAATGAGCAGTTCTTC. Encoded protein: CASSFKQATYNEQFF.

This rearrangement joins TRBV2 to TRBJ2-1; a weak D match, TRBD2 (5 bases). The CDR3 runs 15 residues. Trimming cost V 6 bases and J 4 bases, with 16 bases left between them. From germline, CDR1 is SNHLY and CDR2 FYNNEI. The CDR3 here is CASSAVRGKYNEQFF. Here the CDR3 DNA reads TGTGCCAGCAGCGCCGTTCGGGGTAAATACAATGAGCAGTTCTTC.

Ten or more counts support this clonotype. The chain links TRBV12-3 or TRBV12-4 to TRBJ2-7, with 7 bases matching TRBD2. Trimming at V came to 6 bases and at J to 5 bases, leaving 4 bases not matched to a gene. There are 12 residues in the CDR3. CDR3 sequence (DNA): TGTGCCAGCAGCTCCGGGGGGAACGAGCAGTACTTC. This encodes CASSSGGNEQYF.

This clonotype was counted ten times or more. The chain links TRBV7-2 to TRBJ2-1; D is uncertain. Germline-derived CDR1 and CDR2 are SGHTA and FQGNSA. V was trimmed by 6 bases and J by 2 bases, leaving 14 bases between them. The CDR3 extends over 15 amino acids. CDR3 residues: CASSRAPLPYNEQFF. CDR3 sequence (DNA): TGTGCCAGCAGTCGGGCACCTTTACCCTACAATGAGCAGTTCTTC.

This clonotype appeared a few times. As DNA, the CDR3 is TGCAGTGCTAACTTTCCCCGGGCCAACACTGAAGCTTTCTTT. Residues: CSANFPRANTEAFF. The rearrangement links TRBV20-1 to TRBJ1-1; D is uncertain. Germline lookup yields CDR1 DFQATT and CDR2 SNEGSKA (reference sequence). This CDR3 contains 14 residues. Trimming cost V 4 bases and J 2 bases, with 14 bases left between them.

The chain couples TRBV5-6 to TRBJ1-5; D might be TRBD1 (5 bases). This CDR3 region has 17 residues. V lost 0 bases, J lost 1 base, and 14 bases lay in between. Germline V gene sequence: CDR1 SGHDT, CDR2 YYEEEE. This chain's CDR3 is CASSLAGLRGSNQPQHF. Written as DNA, the CDR3 is TGTGCCAGCAGCTTGGCTGGCCTTCGGGGCAGCAATCAGCCCCAGCATTTT.

This clonotype occurred a few times. This chain connects TRBV6-1 to TRBJ2-7; no clear D gene. The CDR3 covers 13 residues. Germline V gene lookup returns CDR1 MNHNS and CDR2 SASEGT. Deletions cut 6 bases from V and 1 base from J, with 10 bases between. The CDR3 region has the DNA TGTGCCAGCAGCCCACAGCAATCCTACGAGCAGTACTTC. Translated, it gives CASSPQQSYEQYF.

The rearrangement joins TRBV5-1 to TRBJ2-5; no definite D call. The germline CDR1 and CDR2 sequences are SGHRS and YFSETQ. This CDR3 contains 13 residues. The ends were cut back, 0 bases at V and 3 bases at J, with 6 bases in the middle. The CDR3 spells CASSLVAEETQYF. The DNA of the CDR3 is TGCGCCAGCAGCTTGGTGGCAGAAGAGACCCAGTACTTC.

This sequence joins TRBV28 and TRBJ2-7; no reliable D call. V was pared by 4 bases and J by 4 bases, with 23 bases between. Germline CDR1 and CDR2: MDHEN and SYDVKM. The length of the CDR3 is 17 residues. The CDR3 region is CASSSGANFPFGYEQYF. CDR3 in DNA: TGTGCCAGCAGTTCCGGAGCGAATTTTCCCTTTGGATACGAGCAGTACTTC.

This clonotype was found a few times. The V gene is TRBV5-5, the J gene TRBJ2-5, with D possibly being TRBD1 or TRBD2 (5 bases each). The CDR3 covers 13 residues. V was cut by 3 bases and J by 3 bases, with 9 bases left in between. CDR1 SGHKS and CDR2 YYEKEE come from the germline V gene (reference sequence). In DNA, the CDR3 is TGTGCCAGCAGCTACGGGGCGGAAGAGACCCAGTACTTC. Translation: CASSYGAEETQYF.

The chain recombines TRBV10-3 with TRBJ1-6; D gene uncertain. Germline V gene data show CDR1 as ENHRY and CDR2 as SYGVKD. This CDR3 has 13 residues. V dropped 4 bases and J dropped 5 bases, with 6 bases sitting between them. CDR3 in amino acids: CAISAAHNSPLHF. The CDR3 bases are TGTGCCATCAGTGCAGCACATAATTCACCCCTCCACTTT.

The chain recombines TRBV4-3 with TRBJ1-6, with TRBD1 matching 9 bases. V shed 1 base, J shed 7 bases, and the junction held 5 bases outside the gene matches. Germline lookup yields CDR1 LGHNA and CDR2 YSLEER. The CDR3 loop spans 16 amino acids. As DNA, the CDR3 is TGCGCCAGCAGCCAAGTTACGACAGGGGGAAATTCACCCCTCCACTTT. This codes for CASSQVTTGGNSPLHF.

The rearrangement joins TRBV29-1 to TRBJ1-2; perhaps TRBD1 as D (6 bases). Looked up from germline, CDR1 is SQVTM and CDR2 is ANQGSEA. With 7 bases removed from V and 8 bases from J, the gap between germline ends came to 14 bases. The CDR3 is 11 residues long. CDR3 protein: CSGTDALGYTF. The CDR3 bases are TGCAGCGGGACAGATGCCCTCGGCTACACCTTC.

This clonotype turned up a few times. This chain connects TRBV7-2 to TRBJ2-1; TRBD2 agrees at 9 bases. The CDR3 has 16 amino acids. V shed 1 base, J shed 2 bases, and the junction held 3 bases outside the gene matches. Germline V gene lookup returns CDR1 SGHTA and CDR2 FQGNSA. DNA for the CDR3: TGTGCCAGCAGCTTAGGAGGCGGGGGGGCCTACAATGAGCAGTTCTTC. The encoded protein is CASSLGGGGAYNEQFF. Looking up the rest from reference TRBV7-2 and TRBJ2-1 gives the full variable domain: GAGVSQSPSNKVTEKGKDVELRCDPISGHTALYWYRQSLGQGLEFLIYFQGNSAPDKSGLPSDRFSAERTGGSVSTLTIQRTQQEDSAVYLCASSLGGGGAYNEQFFGPGTRLTVL.

The table lists this clonotype with a few counts. The gene calls are TRBV4-3 and TRBJ2-3, with 7 positions matching TRBD2. V lost 1 base and J lost 2; bases outside the gene matches: 15. The germline V gene encodes CDR1 LGHNA and CDR2 YSLEER. There are 19 residues in the CDR3. This CDR3 reads CASSQAVAARRENTDTQYF. The CDR3 DNA reads as TGCGCCAGCAGCCAAGCCGTCGCCGCTAGGCGGGAGAACACAGATACGCAGTATTTT.

This clonotype was counted only a few times. The chain combines TRBV7-2 with TRBJ1-2; the match to TRBD1 covers 8 bases. CDR1 is SGHTA, CDR2 FQGNSA, per germline. V lost 5 bases, J lost 2 bases, and 1 base stayed unmatched. The CDR3 totals 13 residues. CDR3 nucleotides: TGTGCCAGCAGCCGGGACAGGAACTATGGCTACACCTTC. Translating it yields CASSRDRNYGYTF.

The rearrangement uses TRBV18 and TRBJ2-5; the match to TRBD1 covers 10 bases. CDR1 and CDR2 (germline): KGHSH, LQKENI. With 5 bases clipped from V and 0 bases from J, the junction kept 12 bases outside the gene matches. This CDR3 spans 18 amino acids. CDR3 sequence: CASSSFTGTGVNQETQYF. The CDR3 DNA reads TGTGCCAGCTCATCCTTCACCGGGACAGGGGTCAACCAAGAGACCCAGTACTTC. Filled out from reference TRBV18 and TRBJ2-5, the complete variable domain reads NAGVMQNPRHLVRRRGQEARLRCSPMKGHSHVYWYRQLPEEGLKFMVYLQKENIIDESGMPKERFSAEFPKEGPSILRIQQVVRGDSAAYFCASSSFTGTGVNQETQYFGPGTRLLVL.

V gene TRBV18 combines with J gene TRBJ2-3; possibly TRBD1 for D (5 bases). Trimming removed 3 bases from V and 0 bases from J, with 10 bases in between. This CDR3 contains 15 residues. CDR1 and CDR2 from the germline V gene are KGHSH and LQKENI. The chain's CDR3 is CASSPVSGSTDTQYF. The DNA of the CDR3 is TGTGCCAGCTCACCTGTGTCAGGGAGCACAGATACGCAGTATTTT.

This clonotype appeared many times. At one boundary the junction diverges from the germline segment, which might be a read error. The rearrangement links TRBV12-3 or TRBV12-4 to TRBJ2-1; 10 bases agree with TRBD2. The CDR3 is made up of 9 amino acids. CDR3 region: CASGLAAIF. The CDR3, as DNA: TGTGCCAGCGGACTAGCGGCTATCTTC.

This clonotype was seen more than once but under ten times. The chain combines TRBV7-2 with TRBJ1-2; D not certain. CDR1 and CDR2 (germline): SGHTA, FQGNSA. V lost 6 bases to trimming and J lost 8 bases, with 13 bases between them. The CDR3 covers 12 residues. The DNA for the CDR3 is TGTGCCAGCAGTCCCGAGTGGACCGGCTACACCTTC. Protein sequence: CASSPEWTGYTF.